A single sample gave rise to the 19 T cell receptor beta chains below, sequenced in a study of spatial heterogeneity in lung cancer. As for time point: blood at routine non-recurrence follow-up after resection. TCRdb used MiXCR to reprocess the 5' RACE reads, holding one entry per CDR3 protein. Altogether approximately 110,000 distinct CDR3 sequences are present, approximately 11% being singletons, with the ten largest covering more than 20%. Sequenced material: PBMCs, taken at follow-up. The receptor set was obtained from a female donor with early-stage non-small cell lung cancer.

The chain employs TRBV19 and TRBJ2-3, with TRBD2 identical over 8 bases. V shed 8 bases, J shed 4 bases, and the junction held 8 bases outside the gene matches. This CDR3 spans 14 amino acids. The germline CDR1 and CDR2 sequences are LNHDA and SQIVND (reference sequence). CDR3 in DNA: TGTGCCAGTGCTAGAGGGGGACTAGCAGATACGCAGTATTTT. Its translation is CASARGGLADTQYF.

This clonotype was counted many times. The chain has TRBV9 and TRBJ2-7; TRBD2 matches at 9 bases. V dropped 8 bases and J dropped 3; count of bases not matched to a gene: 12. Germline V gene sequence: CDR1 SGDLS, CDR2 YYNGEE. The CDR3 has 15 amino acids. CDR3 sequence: CASIRGAGGIYEQYF. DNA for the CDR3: TGTGCCAGTATTCGAGGCGCGGGAGGGATCTACGAGCAGTACTTC.

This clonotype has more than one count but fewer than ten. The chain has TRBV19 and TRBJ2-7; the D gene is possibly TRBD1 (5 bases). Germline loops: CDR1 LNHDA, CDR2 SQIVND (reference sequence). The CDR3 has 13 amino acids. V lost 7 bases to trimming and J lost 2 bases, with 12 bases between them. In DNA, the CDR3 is TGTGCCAGTACCCCAACAGGAGCCTACGAGCAGTACTTC. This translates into CASTPTGAYEQYF.

CDR3 in amino acids: CASRGLVPSYEQYF. In nucleotides, the CDR3 is TGTGCCAGCAGGGGCTTAGTCCCCTCCTACGAGCAGTACTTC. The chain joins TRBV6-1 to TRBJ2-7; D gene uncertain. The V end lost 6 bases, the J end lost 0 bases, and 12 bases lay between the germline ends. Germline CDR1 and CDR2: MNHNS and SASEGT. CDR3 length: 14 residues.

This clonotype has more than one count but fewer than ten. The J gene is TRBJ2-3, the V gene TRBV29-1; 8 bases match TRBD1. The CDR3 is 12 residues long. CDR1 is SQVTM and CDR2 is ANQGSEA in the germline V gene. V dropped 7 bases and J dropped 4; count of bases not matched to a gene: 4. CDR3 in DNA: TGCAGCGCCCGGACAGGGTCAGATACGCAGTATTTT. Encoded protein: CSARTGSDTQYF.

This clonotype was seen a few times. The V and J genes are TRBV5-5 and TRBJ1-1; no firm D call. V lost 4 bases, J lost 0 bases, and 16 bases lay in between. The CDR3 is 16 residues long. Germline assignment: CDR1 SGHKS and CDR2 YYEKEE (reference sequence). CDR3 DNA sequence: TGTGCCAGCAGCCCCATTCGCAGAGCGATGAACACTGAAGCTTTCTTT. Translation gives CASSPIRRAMNTEAFF. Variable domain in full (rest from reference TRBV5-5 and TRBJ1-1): DAGVTQSPTHLIKTRGQQVTLRCSPISGHKSVSWYQQVLGQGPQFIFQYYEKEERGRGNFPDRFSARQFPNYSSELNVNALLLGDSALYLCASSPIRRAMNTEAFFGQGTRLTVV.

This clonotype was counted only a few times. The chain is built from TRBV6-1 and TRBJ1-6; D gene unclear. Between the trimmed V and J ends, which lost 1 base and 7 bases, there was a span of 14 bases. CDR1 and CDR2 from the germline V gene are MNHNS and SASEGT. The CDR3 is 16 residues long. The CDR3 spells CASSEGPSKGNSPLHF. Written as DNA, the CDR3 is TGTGCCAGCAGTGAAGGTCCTTCAAAGGGAAATTCACCCCTCCACTTT.

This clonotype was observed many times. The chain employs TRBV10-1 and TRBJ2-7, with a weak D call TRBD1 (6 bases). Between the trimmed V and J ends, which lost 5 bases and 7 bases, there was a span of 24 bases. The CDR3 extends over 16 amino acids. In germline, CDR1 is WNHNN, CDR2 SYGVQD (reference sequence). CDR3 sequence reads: CASSPHDYWGLREQYF. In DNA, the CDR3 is TGCGCCAGCAGTCCCCATGACTACTGGGGGCTAAGAGAGCAGTACTTC.

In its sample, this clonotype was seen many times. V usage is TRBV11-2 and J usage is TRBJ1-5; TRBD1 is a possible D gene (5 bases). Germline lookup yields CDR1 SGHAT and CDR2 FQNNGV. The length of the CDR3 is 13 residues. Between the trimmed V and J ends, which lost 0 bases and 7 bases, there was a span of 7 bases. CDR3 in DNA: TGTGCCAGCAGCTTAGACAGGGAGCAGCCCCAGCATTTT. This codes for CASSLDREQPQHF. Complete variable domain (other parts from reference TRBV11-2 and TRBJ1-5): EAGVAQSPRYKIIEKRQSVAFWCNPISGHATLYWYQQILGQGPKLLIQFQNNGVVDDSQLPKDRFSAERLKGVDSTLKIQPAKLEDSAVYLCASSLDREQPQHFGDGTRLSIL.

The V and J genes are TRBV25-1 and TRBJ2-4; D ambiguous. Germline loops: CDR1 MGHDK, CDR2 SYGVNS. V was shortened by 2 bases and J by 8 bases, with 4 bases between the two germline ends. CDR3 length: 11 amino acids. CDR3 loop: CASSEPYIQYF. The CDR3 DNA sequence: TGTGCCAGCAGTGAACCCTACATTCAGTACTTC.

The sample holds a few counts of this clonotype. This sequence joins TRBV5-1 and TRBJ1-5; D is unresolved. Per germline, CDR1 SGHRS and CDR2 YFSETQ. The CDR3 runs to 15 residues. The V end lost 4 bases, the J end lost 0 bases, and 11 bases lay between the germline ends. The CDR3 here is CASSPSGDSNQPQHF. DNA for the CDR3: TGCGCCAGCAGCCCGTCAGGAGATAGCAATCAGCCCCAGCATTTT.

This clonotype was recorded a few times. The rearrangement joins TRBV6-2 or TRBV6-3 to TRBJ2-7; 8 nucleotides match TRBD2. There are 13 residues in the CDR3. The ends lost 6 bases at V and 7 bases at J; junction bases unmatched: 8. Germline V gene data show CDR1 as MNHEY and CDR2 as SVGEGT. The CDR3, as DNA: TGTGCCAGCAGACTAGCGGTTTTCCGGGAGCAGTACGTC. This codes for CASRLAVFREQYV.

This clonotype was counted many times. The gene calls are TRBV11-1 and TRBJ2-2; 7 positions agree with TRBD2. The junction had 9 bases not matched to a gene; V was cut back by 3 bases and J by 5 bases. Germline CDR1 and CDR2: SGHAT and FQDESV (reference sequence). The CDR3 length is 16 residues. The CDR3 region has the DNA TGTGCCAGCAGCTTGAGGCGGGAGTTTCCTACCGGGGAGCTGTTTTTT. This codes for CASSLRREFPTGELFF.

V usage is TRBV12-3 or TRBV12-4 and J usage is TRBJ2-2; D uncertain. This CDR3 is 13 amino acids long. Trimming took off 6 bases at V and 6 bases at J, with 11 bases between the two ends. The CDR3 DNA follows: TGTGCCAGCAGCTTGACTTGGTCCGGGGAGCTGTTTTTT. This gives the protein CASSLTWSGELFF.

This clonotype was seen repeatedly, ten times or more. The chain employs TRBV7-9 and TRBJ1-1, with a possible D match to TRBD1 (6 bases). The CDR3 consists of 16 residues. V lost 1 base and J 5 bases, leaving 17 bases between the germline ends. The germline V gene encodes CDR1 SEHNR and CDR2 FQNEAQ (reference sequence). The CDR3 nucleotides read TGTGCCAGCAGCTTAGGGCTGGGGGCTGGGCGGACTGAAGCTTTCTTT. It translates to CASSLGLGAGRTEAFF.

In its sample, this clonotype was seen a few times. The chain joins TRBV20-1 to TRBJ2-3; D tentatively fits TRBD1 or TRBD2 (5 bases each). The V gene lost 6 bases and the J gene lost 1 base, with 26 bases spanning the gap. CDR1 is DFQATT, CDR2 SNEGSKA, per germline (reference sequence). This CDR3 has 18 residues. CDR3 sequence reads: CSAPGRTIVSRGTDTQYF. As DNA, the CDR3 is TGCAGTGCACCGGGACGGACGATTGTGAGTAGGGGCACAGATACGCAGTATTTT.

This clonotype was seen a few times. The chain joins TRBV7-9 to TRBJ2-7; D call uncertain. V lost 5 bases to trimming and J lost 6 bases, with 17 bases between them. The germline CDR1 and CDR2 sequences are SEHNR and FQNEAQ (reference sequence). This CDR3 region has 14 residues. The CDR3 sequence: CASSRETKSREQYV. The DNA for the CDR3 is TGTGCCAGCAGCCGCGAAACGAAGTCCCGCGAGCAGTACGTC.

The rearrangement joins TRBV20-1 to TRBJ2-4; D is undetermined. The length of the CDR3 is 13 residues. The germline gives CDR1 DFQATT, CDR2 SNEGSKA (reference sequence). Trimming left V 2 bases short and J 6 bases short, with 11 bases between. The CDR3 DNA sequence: TGCAGTGCTAGAAATACGGACGGAAACATTCAGTACTTC. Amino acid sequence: CSARNTDGNIQYF.

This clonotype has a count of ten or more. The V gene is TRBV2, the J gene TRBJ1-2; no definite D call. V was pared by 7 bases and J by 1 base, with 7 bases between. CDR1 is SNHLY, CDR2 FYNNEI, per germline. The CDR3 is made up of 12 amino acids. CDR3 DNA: TGTGCCAGCAAGGACGATAACTATGGCTACACCTTC. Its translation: CASKDDNYGYTF. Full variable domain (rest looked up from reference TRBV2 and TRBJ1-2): EPEVTQTPSHQVTQMGQEVILRCVPISNHLYFYWYRQILGQKVEFLVSFYNNEISEKSEIFDDQFSVERPDGSNFTLKIRSTKLEDSAMYFCASKDDNYGYTFGSGTRLTVV.